The text below deals with one TCR beta chain. This sample stems from a study of blood T cell repertoires in COVID-19. Study-wide background: Material from acute and convalescent COVID-19 was sourced from the United States, Italy and Spain. In each case, the material was cDNA or gDNA derived from T cells, B-cell-depleted T cells, or PBMCs.

Trimming left V 2 bases short and J 6 bases short, with 7 bases between. CDR3 size: 13 residues. Germline V gives CDR1 SGHVS, CDR2 FNYEAQ. The method was immunoSEQ multiplex PCR; TCRdb's version includes in-frame clones alone and lacks a portion of them. The data hold 220,000 or so clones, with 90% observed a single time. During the 2 weeks before they entered the study, exposed participants had met someone with a PCR-confirmed or clinician-diagnosed COVID-19 case. The TCR comes from a man younger than 40 who had been exposed to COVID-19. Sequencing was done on a sample of PBMCs or T cells enriched from blood (not recorded which). The chain recombines TRBV7-6 with TRBJ2-2; D call uncertain. The DNA of the CDR3 is TGTGCCAGCAGCTTACACCAGGCCGGGGAGCTGTTTTTT. This encodes CASSLHQAGELFF.